This TCR beta chain was captured in a study of CD8 T cells in Susac syndrome. Study findings and constraints: The TCR sequencing and HLA analysis in the study involved a relatively small number of individuals, as the study acknowledged.

Germline V gene sequence: CDR1 SEHNR, CDR2 FQNEAQ (reference sequence). This CDR3 is built from 14 residues. The germline V and J ends were trimmed by 4 bases and 4 bases, with 10 bases remaining between them. Reverse transcription of about 0.5 to 1 ug RNA was carried out with random hexamers. Amplification of TCR beta CDR3 spanned 54 Vbeta and 13 Jbeta via immunoSEQ multiplex PCR. From the immunoSEQ multiplex PCR reads, TCRdb called clonotypes with MiXCR, one entry per CDR3 protein. The sample consists of approximately 70,000 distinct CDR3 sequences, 85% to 95% of them appearing once. CD8+ and CD4+ T cells from blood underwent TCR beta sequencing, which was carried out in a high-throughput format. Controls were healthy donors chosen to match patients in age and sex. With regard to this clonotype: No antigen is known for it.

This sequence was found in a human donor in good health. The sample was CD8+ T cells from PBMCs. The rearrangement links TRBV7-9 to TRBJ2-2; no clear D. CDR3 sequence: CASSWTVLTGELFF. CDR3 coding DNA: TGTGCCAGCAGCTGGACGGTACTCACCGGGGAGCTGTTTTTT.